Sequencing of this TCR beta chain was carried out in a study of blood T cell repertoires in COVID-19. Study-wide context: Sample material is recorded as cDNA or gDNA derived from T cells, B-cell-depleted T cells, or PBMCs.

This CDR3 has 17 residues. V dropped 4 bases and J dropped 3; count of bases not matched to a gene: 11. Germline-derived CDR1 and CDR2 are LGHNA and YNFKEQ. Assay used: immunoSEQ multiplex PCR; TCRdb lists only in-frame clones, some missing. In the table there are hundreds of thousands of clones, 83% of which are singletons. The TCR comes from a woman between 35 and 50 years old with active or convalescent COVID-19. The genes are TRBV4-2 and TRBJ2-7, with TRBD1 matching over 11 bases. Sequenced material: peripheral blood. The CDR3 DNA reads TGTGCCAGCAGCCGCAGTACCGCCGGGACAGGGGGCTACGAGCAGTACTTC. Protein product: CASSRSTAGTGGYEQYF.